This is a list of T cell receptor beta chains from one sample in a study of cytomegalovirus exposure and HLA in healthy donors. Clones were sequenced by immunoSEQ multiplex PCR, and TCRdb holds only the in-frame ones, with some missing. The sample lists approximately 60,000 clones; 75% to 85% were seen once. The sample comprised PBMCs. These receptors came from a man aged 25 to 40 in good health and CMV-seronegative. The CDR3 runs from the conserved cysteine through the conserved F or W. A D gene is named only where the DNA matches it firmly. Only part of the rows carry a size: once, few, many, or a class if the clone is expanded.

V gene: TRBV29-1; D gene: TRBD2; clone size: once; J gene: TRBJ2-3; CDR3 protein: CSGILAGGTRRTDTQYF; CDR3 DNA: TGCAGCGGGATACTAGCGGGAGGGACTCGCCGCACAGATACGCAGTATTTT
V gene: TRBV11-2; D gene: TRBD1; clone size: few; J gene: TRBJ2-5; CDR3 protein: CASTSGGEETQYF; CDR3 DNA: TGTGCCAGCACCTCAGGGGGCGAAGAGACCCAGTACTTC
V gene: TRBV5-6; D gene: .; clone size: .; J gene: TRBJ2-2; CDR3 protein: CASSWSTGELFF; CDR3 DNA: TGTGCCAGCAGCTGGAGTACCGGGGAGCTGTTTTTT
V gene: TRBV5-1; D gene: .; clone size: once; J gene: TRBJ1-2; CDR3 protein: CASSLRGGASAF; CDR3 DNA: TGCGCCAGCAGCTTGCGGGGTGGGGCTAGCGCCTTC
V gene: TRBV7-7; D gene: TRBD1; clone size: .; J gene: TRBJ2-5; CDR3 protein: CASSRDRGQETQYF; CDR3 DNA: TGTGCCAGCAGTCGCGACAGGGGGCAAGAGACCCAGTACTTC
V gene: TRBV30; D gene: .; clone size: .; J gene: TRBJ2-2; CDR3 protein: CAWSVWDTNTGELFF; CDR3 DNA: TGTGCCTGGAGTGTATGGGACACGAACACCGGGGAGCTGTTTTTT
V gene: TRBV7-9; D gene: .; clone size: .; J gene: TRBJ2-7; CDR3 protein: CASRSPGSYEQYF; CDR3 DNA: TGTGCCAGCAGATCTCCGGGGAGCTACGAGCAGTACTTC
V gene: TRBV18; D gene: .; clone size: .; J gene: TRBJ2-5; CDR3 protein: CASSPTISGLGTQYF; CDR3 DNA: TGTGCCAGCTCACCAACAATTTCAGGGCTCGGGACCCAGTACTTC
V gene: TRBV27; D gene: .; clone size: .; J gene: TRBJ1-3; CDR3 protein: CASSFLSGNTIYF; CDR3 DNA: TGTGCCAGCAGTTTTCTCTCTGGAAACACCATATATTTT
V gene: TRBV25-1; D gene: TRBD1; clone size: .; J gene: TRBJ1-2; CDR3 protein: CASSERYLSTGEGYTF; CDR3 DNA: TGTGCCAGCAGTGAACGATATCTCTCGACAGGGGAAGGCTACACCTTC
V gene: TRBV19; D gene: TRBD1; clone size: .; J gene: TRBJ2-1; CDR3 protein: CASSSDRGGYNEQFF; CDR3 DNA: TGTGCCAGTAGCTCCGACAGGGGTGGCTACAATGAGCAGTTCTTC
V gene: TRBV6-5; D gene: TRBD2; clone size: .; J gene: TRBJ2-5; CDR3 protein: CASSQRGGGETQYF; CDR3 DNA: TGTGCCAGCTCTCAGCGGGGGGGCGGGGAGACCCAGTACTTC
V gene: TRBV29-1; D gene: .; clone size: few; J gene: TRBJ1-4; CDR3 protein: CSVRDNEKLFF; CDR3 DNA: TGCAGCGTCAGGGATAATGAAAAACTGTTTTTT
V gene: TRBV5-4; D gene: .; clone size: .; J gene: TRBJ1-2; CDR3 protein: CASSPGHLDRVGYTF; CDR3 DNA: TGTGCCAGCAGCCCCGGACACCTAGATAGGGTTGGCTACACCTTC
V gene: TRBV28; D gene: .; clone size: once; J gene: TRBJ2-1; CDR3 protein: CASSFGGVPHNEQFF; CDR3 DNA: TGTGCCAGCAGTTTTGGCGGGGTCCCACACAATGAGCAGTTCTTC
V gene: TRBV7-9; D gene: TRBD2; clone size: .; J gene: TRBJ2-2; CDR3 protein: CASSLASGGLNTGELFF; CDR3 DNA: TGTGCCAGCAGCTTAGCTAGCGGGGGCCTTAACACCGGGGAGCTGTTTTTT
V gene: TRBV27; D gene: .; clone size: .; J gene: TRBJ2-7; CDR3 protein: CASSRTNTYEQYF; CDR3 DNA: TGTGCCAGTAGTCGGACAAACACCTACGAGCAGTACTTC
V gene: TRBV11-2; D gene: TRBD1; clone size: once; J gene: TRBJ1-2; CDR3 protein: CASSLGGQGSGYTF; CDR3 DNA: TGTGCCAGCAGCTTAGGGGGACAGGGGAGTGGCTACACCTTC
V gene: TRBV6-6; D gene: TRBD1; clone size: .; J gene: TRBJ1-2; CDR3 protein: CASSSGTANYGYTF; CDR3 DNA: TGTGCCAGCAGTTCCGGGACAGCTAACTATGGCTACACCTTC
V gene: TRBV2; D gene: TRBD1; clone size: few; J gene: TRBJ1-1; CDR3 protein: CATTGENTEAFF; CDR3 DNA: TGTGCCACAACAGGGGAGAACACTGAAGCTTTCTTT
V gene: TRBV4-3; D gene: .; clone size: once; J gene: TRBJ1-1; CDR3 protein: CASRGEGGTEAFF; CDR3 DNA: TGCGCCAGCAGGGGGGAAGGGGGCACTGAAGCTTTCTTT
V gene: TRBV5-6; D gene: .; clone size: .; J gene: TRBJ2-3; CDR3 protein: CASSFMGAGGSTDTQYF; CDR3 DNA: TGTGCCAGCAGCTTTATGGGGGCTGGGGGAAGCACAGATACGCAGTATTTT
V gene: TRBV7-9; D gene: .; clone size: .; J gene: TRBJ1-3; CDR3 protein: CASSRPGHHSGNTIYF; CDR3 DNA: TGTGCCAGCAGCCGGCCGGGACACCACTCTGGAAACACCATATATTTT
V gene: TRBV5-1; D gene: TRBD2; clone size: .; J gene: TRBJ2-1; CDR3 protein: CASSSPGLAGVQEQFF; CDR3 DNA: TGCGCCAGCAGCTCCCCGGGACTAGCGGGAGTTCAGGAGCAGTTCTTC
V gene: TRBV27; D gene: .; clone size: .; J gene: TRBJ2-5; CDR3 protein: CASGGGRGRLGTQYF; CDR3 DNA: TGTGCCAGCGGGGGGGGGCGGGGGCGACTTGGGACCCAGTACTTC
V gene: TRBV12-5; D gene: TRBD1; clone size: .; J gene: TRBJ2-2; CDR3 protein: CASGLVRGQGVLRVGELFF; CDR3 DNA: TGTGCTAGTGGTTTGGTACGGGGACAGGGGGTTTTACGGGTCGGGGAGCTGTTTTTT
V gene: TRBV11-2; D gene: TRBD1; clone size: .; J gene: TRBJ1-1; CDR3 protein: CASTSRGGTGLNTEAFF; CDR3 DNA: TGTGCCAGCACCTCGCGAGGTGGGACAGGGCTGAACACTGAAGCTTTCTTT
V gene: TRBV9; D gene: .; clone size: .; J gene: TRBJ2-3; CDR3 protein: CASSNSPGEDTQYF; CDR3 DNA: TGTGCCAGCAGCAATTCTCCCGGGGAGGATACGCAGTATTTT
V gene: TRBV6-5; D gene: TRBD1; clone size: few; J gene: TRBJ1-1; CDR3 protein: CASSRQGSMNTEAFF; CDR3 DNA: TGTGCCAGCAGTCGACAGGGCAGCATGAACACTGAAGCTTTCTTT
V gene: TRBV4-1; D gene: .; clone size: .; J gene: TRBJ2-5; CDR3 protein: CASSQDPAGVETQYF; CDR3 DNA: TGCGCCAGCAGCCAAGATCCCGCCGGGGTGGAGACCCAGTACTTC
V gene: TRBV18; D gene: .; clone size: once; J gene: TRBJ2-3; CDR3 protein: CASSPTLRQGGTDTQYF; CDR3 DNA: TGTGCCAGCTCACCGACCCTCCGCCAGGGCGGCACAGATACGCAGTATTTT
V gene: TRBV7-6; D gene: .; clone size: .; J gene: TRBJ1-1; CDR3 protein: CASSLGPGQLNTEAFF; CDR3 DNA: TGTGCCAGCAGCTTAGGACCCGGACAGCTGAACACTGAAGCTTTCTTT
V gene: TRBV25-1; D gene: TRBD1; clone size: .; J gene: TRBJ2-1; CDR3 protein: CASMKTPGQGSYNEQFF; CDR3 DNA: TGTGCCAGCATGAAGACCCCGGGACAGGGGTCCTACAATGAGCAGTTCTTC
V gene: TRBV10-3; D gene: TRBD1; clone size: .; J gene: TRBJ1-4; CDR3 protein: CAISRTQTGTEKLFF; CDR3 DNA: TGTGCCATCAGCCGAACCCAGACAGGGACTGAAAAACTGTTTTTT
V gene: TRBV5-5; D gene: TRBD2; clone size: few; J gene: TRBJ2-3; CDR3 protein: CASSLGYSGGPTDTQYF; CDR3 DNA: TGTGCCAGCAGCTTGGGATATAGCGGGGGGCCCACAGATACGCAGTATTTT
V gene: TRBV19; D gene: .; clone size: .; J gene: TRBJ1-3; CDR3 protein: CASRQQGSGNTIYF; CDR3 DNA: TGTGCCAGTAGACAGCAGGGAAGTGGAAACACCATATATTTT
V gene: TRBV15; D gene: .; clone size: .; J gene: TRBJ1-2; CDR3 protein: CATSGGQVYGYTF; CDR3 DNA: TGTGCCACCAGCGGGGGACAAGTCTATGGCTACACCTTC
V gene: TRBV9; D gene: .; clone size: few; J gene: TRBJ1-1; CDR3 protein: CASSPRGGALNTEAFF; CDR3 DNA: TGTGCCAGCAGCCCCCGGGGGGGAGCCCTGAACACTGAAGCTTTCTTT
V gene: TRBV5-6; D gene: TRBD1; clone size: .; J gene: TRBJ2-7; CDR3 protein: CASSSLARTGDYEQYF; CDR3 DNA: TGTGCCAGCAGCTCCCTGGCGCGGACAGGGGACTACGAGCAGTACTTC
V gene: TRBV9; D gene: TRBD1; clone size: .; J gene: TRBJ1-5; CDR3 protein: CASSATGGGNQPQHF; CDR3 DNA: TGTGCCAGCAGTGCGACAGGGGGCGGCAATCAGCCCCAGCATTTT
V gene: TRBV7-2; D gene: TRBD1; clone size: .; J gene: TRBJ2-7; CDR3 protein: CASSLGTGQYEQYF; CDR3 DNA: TGTGCCAGCAGCTTAGGGACAGGACAGTACGAGCAGTACTTC
V gene: TRBV19; D gene: TRBD1; clone size: .; J gene: TRBJ1-5; CDR3 protein: CASMGGQGRNQPQHF; CDR3 DNA: TGTGCCAGTATGGGGGGACAGGGGAGAAATCAGCCCCAGCATTTT
V gene: TRBV5-5; D gene: TRBD1; clone size: .; J gene: TRBJ2-7; CDR3 protein: CASSLAPGQGTYEQYF; CDR3 DNA: TGTGCCAGCAGCTTGGCTCCGGGACAGGGGACCTACGAGCAGTACTTC
V gene: TRBV4-3; D gene: .; clone size: few; J gene: TRBJ1-2; CDR3 protein: CASSHGAEGYTF; CDR3 DNA: TGCGCCAGCAGCCATGGGGCGGAGGGCTACACCTTC
V gene: TRBV2; D gene: .; clone size: few; J gene: TRBJ1-1; CDR3 protein: CASMRWTNTEAFF; CDR3 DNA: TGTGCCAGCATGAGGTGGACAAACACTGAAGCTTTCTTT